The 23 T cell receptor beta chains reported below all come from one sample, sequenced in a study of CD8 T cells in ankylosing spondylitis. Broader study findings: It appeared that ankylosing spondylitis blood was characterized by a TCR beta motif of roughly 8 highly homologous variants.

Antigen specificity for these receptors is unknown. TCRdb processed the 5' RACE reads anew with MiXCR; each CDR3 protein has one entry. The data contain some 840,000 distinct CDR3 sequences, 12% of them seen just once; the ten biggest clones take up more than 0.5%. Sample: blood, either unsorted or a sorted T cell fraction (not recorded which). Receptors were obtained from a male donor with ankylosing spondylitis.

This clonotype was observed a few times. The J gene is TRBJ2-1, the V gene TRBV6-1; 7 bases match TRBD1. The CDR3 length is 15 residues. The V gene end was trimmed by 2 bases and the J gene end by 2 bases; junction bases not matched to a gene: 3. Germline loops: CDR1 MNHNS, CDR2 SASEGT. The CDR3 DNA follows: TGTGCCAGCAGTGAATATCAGGGGGCCTACAATGAGCAGTTCTTC. Translating it yields CASSEYQGAYNEQFF.

This clonotype was recorded a few times. The V and J genes are TRBV27 and TRBJ2-2, with 11 bases matching TRBD2. The germline V gene encodes CDR1 MNHEY and CDR2 SMNVEV (reference sequence). This CDR3 is built from 14 residues. Trimming at V came to 5 bases and at J to 8 bases, leaving 4 bases not matched to a gene. The CDR3 loop is CASSPRTSGGELFF. The CDR3 DNA is TGTGCCAGCAGTCCCCGGACTAGCGGGGGGGAGCTGTTTTTT.

In this sample, this clonotype turned up a few times. The chain has TRBV30 and TRBJ2-7; tentative D call: TRBD1 (5 bases). The CDR3 consists of 14 residues. The germline V gene encodes CDR1 GTSNPN and CDR2 SVGIG (reference sequence). The ends were cut back, 0 bases at V and 1 base at J, with 10 bases in the middle. The CDR3 bases are TGTGCCTGGAGTGTAGGGGTTGGGTCCTACGAGCAGTACTTC. As protein: CAWSVGVGSYEQYF.

Many counts were recorded for this clonotype. A junction end diverges from the germline sequence, so it may reflect a read error. The chain couples TRBV10-3 to TRBJ2-1, with 10 bases matching TRBD2. In germline, CDR1 is ENHRY, CDR2 SYGVKD. CDR3 length: 13 amino acids. The CDR3 region is CAINEREGRSQFF. For the CDR3, the DNA is TGTGCCATCAATGAGCGGGAGGGCCGTTCGCAGTTCTTC.

This clonotype turned up a few times. The chain is built from TRBV20-1 and TRBJ1-2; 7 nucleotides match TRBD1. The V and J ends lost 6 bases and 2 bases, in that order; junction bases with no gene match: 12. The germline CDR1 and CDR2 sequences are DFQATT and SNEGSKA (reference sequence). This CDR3 is built from 15 residues. CDR3 sequence: CSADGGGGVNYGYTF. The CDR3 region has the DNA TGCAGTGCAGACGGGGGAGGGGGCGTCAACTATGGCTACACCTTC.

This clonotype showed up just a few times. This chain connects TRBV20-1 to TRBJ2-5, with no clear D. Germline CDR1 and CDR2: DFQATT and SNEGSKA (reference sequence). There are 13 residues in the CDR3. With 4 bases removed from V and 1 base from J, the gap between germline ends came to 10 bases. CDR3 sequence (DNA): TGCAGTGCTAACAGACAATCCCAAGAGACCCAGTACTTC. Residues: CSANRQSQETQYF.

This clonotype was seen at least ten times. V usage is TRBV12-3 or TRBV12-4 and J usage is TRBJ1-5; D is undetermined. The CDR3 runs to 12 residues. V was trimmed by 4 bases and J by 4 bases, leaving 5 bases between them. The CDR3 region is CASSYENQPQHF. In DNA form, the CDR3 reads TGTGCCAGCAGTTATGAGAATCAGCCCCAGCATTTT.

This clonotype was observed at least ten times. J is TRBJ1-5 and V is TRBV12-3 or TRBV12-4; unclear D gene. This CDR3 spans 15 amino acids. V shed 3 bases and J shed 0 bases, with 9 bases lying between them. The CDR3 sequence: CASSLSWDSNQPQHF. For the CDR3, the DNA is TGTGCCAGCAGTTTGAGCTGGGATAGCAATCAGCCCCAGCATTTT.

Many counts were recorded for this clonotype. The chain couples TRBV20-1 to TRBJ1-2; 7 nucleotides agree with TRBD1. The trim removed 2 bases at V and 2 bases at J, leaving 8 bases unmatched. The CDR3 sequence is 15 residues long. Looked up from germline, CDR1 is DFQATT and CDR2 is SNEGSKA (reference sequence). The CDR3 region is CSARTTKGANYGYTF. The CDR3, as DNA: TGCAGTGCTAGAACCACCAAGGGGGCCAACTATGGCTACACCTTC.

This clonotype was seen at least ten times. The chain links TRBV4-3 to TRBJ1-3; no definite D call. V gave up 0 bases and J gave up 4 bases, with 13 bases separating them. The CDR3 totals 16 residues. CDR1 and CDR2 (germline): LGHNA, YSLEER. CDR3 sequence (DNA): TGCGCCAGCAGCCAAGATTATAAAGGTATAGGAAACACCATATATTTT. Encoded protein: CASSQDYKGIGNTIYF.

In this sample, this clonotype turned up many times. The rearrangement uses TRBV20-1 and TRBJ2-7, with D possibly being TRBD2 (7 bases). The CDR3 spans 14 residues. Trimming pared 3 bases from V and 2 bases from J, leaving 14 bases between. The germline V gene encodes CDR1 DFQATT and CDR2 SNEGSKA (reference sequence). CDR3 bases: TGCAGTGCTAGGGAGGGGGGGAGAACCTACGAGCAGTACTTC. Its protein product is CSAREGGRTYEQYF.

The V and J genes are TRBV20-1 and TRBJ1-5; the match to TRBD1 covers 8 bases. This CDR3 region has 17 residues. Trimming cost V 5 bases and J 2 bases; bases outside gene matches: 14. Germline V lookup: CDR1 DFQATT, CDR2 SNEGSKA (reference sequence). In nucleotides, the CDR3 is TGCAGTGCTCAAGGGCAGGGGGCGAAGGGGCGCAATCAGCCCCAGCATTTT. This translates into CSAQGQGAKGRNQPQHF.

This clonotype was observed a handful of times. The chain combines TRBV12-3 or TRBV12-4 with TRBJ2-3, with D possibly matching TRBD2 (6 bases). This CDR3 region has 17 residues. Trimming pared 0 bases from V and 1 base from J, leaving 14 bases between. CDR3 protein: CASSLAIGGRGTDTQYF. CDR3 DNA: TGTGCCAGCAGTTTAGCGATCGGGGGTAGGGGCACAGATACGCAGTATTTT.

This chain links TRBV21-1 with TRBJ2-3; whether TRBD2, the table's D call, matches the DNA was not checked. TRBV21-1 is a pseudogene locus. CDR3 length: 16 residues. The CDR3 sequence: CASSKGGRENTDTQYF. The CDR3 nucleotides are TGTGCCAGCAGCAAGGGCGGGAGGGAAAACACAGATACGCAGTATTTT.

The chain uses TRBV4-3 and TRBJ1-3, with 8 bases matching TRBD1. Per the germline V gene, CDR1 is LGHNA and CDR2 is YSLEER. The CDR3 is 19 residues long. V was clipped by 0 bases and J by 4 bases; unmatched bases: 14. The CDR3 spells CASSQDRLKLTGDGNTIYF. The CDR3 nucleotides are TGCGCCAGCAGCCAAGATCGTCTGAAATTGACAGGGGACGGAAACACCATATATTTT.

This clonotype was found a few times. The CDR3 region is CASSEGSDMNTEAFF. The CDR3 DNA reads as TGTGCCAGCAGTGAAGGATCAGACATGAACACTGAAGCTTTCTTT. The chain is built from TRBV6-1 and TRBJ1-1; D not certain. The CDR3 is 15 amino acids. CDR1 is MNHNS, CDR2 SASEGT, per germline. V shed 1 base and J shed 0 bases, with 9 bases lying between them.

The chain has TRBV4-1 and TRBJ2-7, with D possibly being TRBD1 (6 bases). This CDR3 comprises 17 residues. Germline-derived CDR1 and CDR2 are MGHRA and YSYEKL. Trimming removed 4 bases at V and 0 bases at J, with 19 bases between. The DNA for the CDR3 is TGCGCCAGCAGCCGCCCCCGCCAGGGGCGAAACTCCTACGAGCAGTACTTC. Protein: CASSRPRQGRNSYEQYF.

This clonotype showed up just a few times. The gene calls are TRBV20-1 and TRBJ1-1; the D gene is possibly TRBD1 (5 bases). The CDR3 runs 14 residues. In germline, CDR1 is DFQATT, CDR2 SNEGSKA (reference sequence). The ends were cut back, 6 bases at V and 2 bases at J, with 16 bases in the middle. CDR3: CSAPRDGVNTEAFF. The CDR3 DNA follows: TGCAGTGCCCCAAGGGACGGTGTCAACACTGAAGCTTTCTTT.

V and J are TRBV6-1 and TRBJ1-5, with 8 nucleotides matching TRBD1. Trimming at V came to 5 bases and at J to 3 bases, leaving 6 bases not matched to a gene. The CDR3 consists of 15 residues. Germline V CDR1 and CDR2: MNHNS, SASEGT. The CDR3 here is CASSTQGAYNQPQHF. For the CDR3, the DNA is TGTGCCAGCAGTACGCAGGGGGCTTACAATCAGCCCCAGCATTTT.

This clonotype was seen only a few times. The chain carries TRBV28 and TRBJ1-2; perhaps TRBD1 as D (6 bases). Per germline, CDR1 MDHEN and CDR2 SYDVKM. V shed 2 bases and J shed 4 bases, with 11 bases lying between them. This CDR3 comprises 14 residues. DNA of the CDR3: TGTGCCAGCAGTTTAGACAGGCAGCCCTATGGCTACACCTTC. Its translation: CASSLDRQPYGYTF.

This clonotype turned up a few times. The chain links TRBV6-1 to TRBJ2-7; 9 positions agree with TRBD1. This CDR3 is built from 15 residues. The junction had 7 bases not matched to a gene; V was cut back by 7 bases and J by 0 bases. Germline loops: CDR1 MNHNS, CDR2 SASEGT. The CDR3 region has the DNA TGTGCCAGCATCTCACCGGGACAGGGCTCCTACGAGCAGTACTTC. It codes for CASISPGQGSYEQYF.

The chain combines TRBV20-1 with TRBJ1-1; 9 bases are a match to TRBD1. The V and J ends lost 1 base and 4 bases, in that order; junction bases with no gene match: 7. The CDR3 consists of 15 residues. The germline CDR1 and CDR2 sequences are DFQATT and SNEGSKA (reference sequence). As DNA, the CDR3 is TGCAGTGCTAGAGCCTTGGGACAGGGAGGCACTGAAGCTTTCTTT. The encoded protein is CSARALGQGGTEAFF.

A few counts support this clonotype. The gene calls are TRBV7-6 and TRBJ2-1, with 8 bases fitting TRBD2. This CDR3 is 15 amino acids long. In germline, CDR1 is SGHVS, CDR2 FNYEAQ. The V gene end was trimmed by 1 base and the J gene end by 9 bases; junction bases not matched to a gene: 8. CDR3 sequence reads: CASSLVSGSLGEQFF. As DNA, the CDR3 is TGTGCCAGCAGCTTAGTCAGCGGGAGTTTAGGTGAGCAGTTCTTC. Together with reference TRBV7-6 and TRBJ2-1, the CDR3 gives the full variable domain: GAGVSQSPRYKVTKRGQDVALRCDPISGHVSLYWYRQALGQGPEFLTYFNYEAQQDKSGLPNDRFSAERPEGSISTLTIQRTEQRDSAMYRCASSLVSGSLGEQFFGPGTRLTVL.